The TCR beta chain under discussion was sequenced for a study of identical twins. This clonotype was detected many times. TCRdb passed the 5' RACE reads through MiXCR, listing each CDR3 protein once. The sample gives hundreds of thousands of distinct CDR3 sequences, 6.1% of which show up once; 1.5% to 2% is in the top ten. Per the germline V gene, CDR1 is SQVTM and CDR2 is ANQGSEA. V trimming: 7 bases; J trimming: 5 bases; junction bases outside the gene matches: 9. The CDR3 is 14 amino acids. This chain links TRBV29-1 with TRBJ2-3; 10 nucleotides match TRBD2. The source material was naive T cells sorted from blood. The sequence came from a man between 18 and 29 years old in good health. CDR3 bases: TGCAGCGACCAAGCGGGAGGGCCCGGAGATACGCAGTATTTT. As protein: CSDQAGGPGDTQYF.